This T cell receptor beta chain was retrieved from a study of blood T cell repertoires in COVID-19. In the study overall: Samples of COVID-19 (acute and convalescent) were obtained from the United States, Italy and Spain. T cells, B-cell-depleted T cells, or PBMCs provided the cDNA or gDNA that served as material.

As processed by the authors: The authors estimated nucleated cell counts from reference gene primer amplification. Assay used: immunoSEQ multiplex PCR; TCRdb lists only in-frame clones, some missing. Clone size and the V and J calls come from that table; the DNA yielded D and trimming. The table lists roughly 430,000 clones, roughly 87% of them singletons. V lost 4 bases to trimming and J lost 5 bases; unmatched junction nucleotides: 5. CDR3 length equals 15 residues. Germline-derived CDR1 and CDR2 are SQVTM and ANQGSEA. Participants, 18 to 89 years old, spanned under 25 US areas. This chain uses TRBV29-1 with TRBJ1-4, with 12 bases matching TRBD1. This receptor was identified in a woman in her thirties or forties with acute COVID-19. The sample was PBMCs or T cells enriched from blood (not recorded which). The CDR3 bases are TGCAGCGTTGGGGACAGGGGGCTGGGAAATGAAAAACTGTTTTTT. Translated, it gives CSVGDRGLGNEKLFF. Filled out from reference TRBV29-1 and TRBJ1-4, the complete variable domain reads SAVISQKPSRDICQRGTSLTIQCQVDSQVTMMFWYRQQPGQSLTLIATANQGSEATYESGFVIDKFPISRPNLTFSTLTVSNMSPEDSSIYLCSVGDRGLGNEKLFFGSGTQLSVL.